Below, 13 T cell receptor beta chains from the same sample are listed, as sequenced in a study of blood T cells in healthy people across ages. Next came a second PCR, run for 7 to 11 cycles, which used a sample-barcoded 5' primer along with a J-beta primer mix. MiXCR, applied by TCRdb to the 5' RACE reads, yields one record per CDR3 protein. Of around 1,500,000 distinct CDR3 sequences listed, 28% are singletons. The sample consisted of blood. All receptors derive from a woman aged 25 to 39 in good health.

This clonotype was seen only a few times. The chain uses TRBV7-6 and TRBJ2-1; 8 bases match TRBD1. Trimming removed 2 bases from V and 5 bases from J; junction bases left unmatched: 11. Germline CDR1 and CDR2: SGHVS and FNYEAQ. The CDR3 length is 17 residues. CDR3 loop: CASSLRDRPTVNNEQFF. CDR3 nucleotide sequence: TGTGCCAGCAGCTTAAGGGACAGGCCTACTGTGAACAATGAGCAGTTCTTC. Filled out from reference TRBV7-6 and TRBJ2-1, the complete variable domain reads GAGVSQSPRYKVTKRGQDVALRCDPISGHVSLYWYRQALGQGPEFLTYFNYEAQQDKSGLPNDRFSAERPEGSISTLTIQRTEQRDSAMYRCASSLRDRPTVNNEQFFGPGTRLTVL.

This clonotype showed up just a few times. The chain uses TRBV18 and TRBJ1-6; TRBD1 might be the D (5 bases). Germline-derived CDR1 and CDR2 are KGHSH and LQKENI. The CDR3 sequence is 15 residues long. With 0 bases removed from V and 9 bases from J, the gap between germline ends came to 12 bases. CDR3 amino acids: CASSPPQGVGSPLHF. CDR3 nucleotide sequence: TGTGCCAGCTCACCACCGCAGGGCGTAGGTTCACCCCTCCACTTT.

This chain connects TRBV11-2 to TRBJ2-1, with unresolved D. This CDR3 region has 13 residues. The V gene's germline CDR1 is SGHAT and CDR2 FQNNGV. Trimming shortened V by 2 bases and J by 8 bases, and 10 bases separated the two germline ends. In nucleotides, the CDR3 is TGTGCCAGCAGCTTACGCGTGGGTGATGAGCAGTTCTTC. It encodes CASSLRVGDEQFF.

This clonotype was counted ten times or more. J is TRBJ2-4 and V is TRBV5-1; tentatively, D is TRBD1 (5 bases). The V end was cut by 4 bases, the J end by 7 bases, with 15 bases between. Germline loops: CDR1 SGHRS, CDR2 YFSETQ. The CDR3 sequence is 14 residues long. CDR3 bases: TGCGCCAGCAGCGTAGACAGCCACCCGAACATTCAGTACTTC. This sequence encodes CASSVDSHPNIQYF. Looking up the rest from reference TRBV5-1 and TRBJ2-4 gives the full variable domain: KAGVTQTPRYLIKTRGQQVTLSCSPISGHRSVSWYQQTPGQGLQFLFEYFSETQRNKGNFPGRFSGRQFSNSRSEMNVSTLELGDSALYLCASSVDSHPNIQYFGAGTRLSVL.

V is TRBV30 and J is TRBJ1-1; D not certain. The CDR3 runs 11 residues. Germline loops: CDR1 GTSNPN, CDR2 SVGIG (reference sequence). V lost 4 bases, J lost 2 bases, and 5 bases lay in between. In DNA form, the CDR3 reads TGTGCCTGGATAGGTAACACTGAAGCTTTCTTT. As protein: CAWIGNTEAFF.

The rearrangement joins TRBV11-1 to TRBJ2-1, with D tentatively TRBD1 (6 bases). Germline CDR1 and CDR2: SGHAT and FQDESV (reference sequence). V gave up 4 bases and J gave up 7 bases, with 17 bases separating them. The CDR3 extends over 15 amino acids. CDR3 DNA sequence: TGTGCCAGCAGCTCGTCACAGGGCGTCGGGAATGAGCAGTTCTTC. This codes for CASSSSQGVGNEQFF.

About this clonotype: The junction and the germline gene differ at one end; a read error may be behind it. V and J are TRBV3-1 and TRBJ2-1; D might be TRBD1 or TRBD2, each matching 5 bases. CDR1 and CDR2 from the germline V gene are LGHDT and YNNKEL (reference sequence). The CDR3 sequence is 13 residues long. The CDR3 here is CANSQGASQVRFF. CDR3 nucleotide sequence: TGTGCCAACAGCCAAGGGGCTAGCCAGGTTCGGTTCTTC.

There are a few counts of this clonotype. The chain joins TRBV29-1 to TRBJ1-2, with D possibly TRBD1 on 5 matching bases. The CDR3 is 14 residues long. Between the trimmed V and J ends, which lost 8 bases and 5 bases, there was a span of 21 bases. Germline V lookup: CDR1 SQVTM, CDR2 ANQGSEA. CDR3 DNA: TGCAGCATCCAGGGAGTCTTCGGGGGGTATGGCTACACCTTC. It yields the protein CSIQGVFGGYGYTF.

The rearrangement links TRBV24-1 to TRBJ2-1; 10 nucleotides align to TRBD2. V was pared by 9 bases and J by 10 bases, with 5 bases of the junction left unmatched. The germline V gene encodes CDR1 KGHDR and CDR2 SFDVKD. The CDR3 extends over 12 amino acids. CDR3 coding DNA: TGTGCCACCGGTCTACTAGCGGGGGAGCAGTTCTTC. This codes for CATGLLAGEQFF.

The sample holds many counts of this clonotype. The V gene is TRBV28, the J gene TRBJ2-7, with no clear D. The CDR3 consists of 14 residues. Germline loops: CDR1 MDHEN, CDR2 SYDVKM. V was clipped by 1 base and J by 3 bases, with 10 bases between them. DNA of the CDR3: TGTGCCAGCAGTTTATCGAGCTTTGACTACGAGCAGTACTTC. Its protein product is CASSLSSFDYEQYF.

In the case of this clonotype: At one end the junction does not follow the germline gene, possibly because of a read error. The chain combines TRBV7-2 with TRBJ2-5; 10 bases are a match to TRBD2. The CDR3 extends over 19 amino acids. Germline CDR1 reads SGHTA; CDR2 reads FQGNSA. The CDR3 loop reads CARSLARTSGGFSKTTQYF. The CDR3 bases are TGTGCCCGCAGCTTAGCCCGGACTAGCGGAGGCTTCTCCAAGACGACCCAGTACTTC.

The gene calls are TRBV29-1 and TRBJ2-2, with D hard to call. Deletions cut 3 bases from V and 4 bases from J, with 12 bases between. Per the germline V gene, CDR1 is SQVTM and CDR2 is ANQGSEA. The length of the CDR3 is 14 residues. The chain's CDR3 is CSVDPDEGTGELFF. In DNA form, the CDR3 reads TGCAGCGTTGACCCCGACGAAGGCACCGGGGAGCTGTTTTTT.

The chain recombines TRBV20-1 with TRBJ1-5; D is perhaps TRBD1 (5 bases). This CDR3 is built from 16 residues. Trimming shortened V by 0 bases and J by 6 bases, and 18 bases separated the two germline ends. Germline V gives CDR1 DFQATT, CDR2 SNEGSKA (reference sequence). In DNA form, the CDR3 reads TGCAGTGCTAGAGATTCCAAACCGGGACGGAGTCAGCCCCAGCATTTT. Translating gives CSARDSKPGRSQPQHF.